A selection of T cell receptor beta chains follows, all from one sample in a study of cytomegalovirus exposure and HLA in healthy donors. Sequencing used immunoSEQ multiplex PCR; TCRdb keeps in-frame clones, though not all of them. The table lists tens of thousands of clones, around 97% of them singletons. The sequenced material came from PBMCs. The origin of the receptors is a woman between 18 and 30 years old in good health and CMV-seropositive. Each CDR3 is given with its conserved first and last residue. The D gene is left open where the match is weak. A clone size is listed for some rows: how often the clone was seen (once, few, many), or a class if it is expanded.

d_call: .
clone_size: .
cdr3_length: 12
v_call: TRBV10-3
j_call: TRBJ2-3
cdr3_nt: TGTGCCATCAGTGAGACGGGGAATACGCAGTATTTT
cdr3_aa: CAISETGNTQYF

d_call: .
clone_size: .
cdr3_length: 17
v_call: TRBV28
j_call: TRBJ1-5
cdr3_nt: TGTGCCAGCAGTTTCGTACCTTCCGGGACACTAAATCAGCCCCAGCATTTT
cdr3_aa: CASSFVPSGTLNQPQHF

d_call: .
clone_size: .
cdr3_length: 15
v_call: TRBV28
j_call: TRBJ1-5
cdr3_nt: TGTGCCAGCAGTCCCAGGGATTATAGCAATCAGCCCCAGCATTTT
cdr3_aa: CASSPRDYSNQPQHF

d_call: .
clone_size: .
cdr3_length: 13
v_call: TRBV6-1
j_call: TRBJ1-2
cdr3_nt: TGTGCCAGCAGTGAATATTTTAACTATGGCTACACCTTC
cdr3_aa: CASSEYFNYGYTF

d_call: TRBD1
clone_size: once
cdr3_length: 14
v_call: TRBV27
j_call: TRBJ2-7
cdr3_nt: TGTGCCAGCAGTTCGACAGGGGGAGACTACGAGCAGTACTTC
cdr3_aa: CASSSTGGDYEQYF

d_call: TRBD2
clone_size: .
cdr3_length: 15
v_call: TRBV9
j_call: TRBJ2-1
cdr3_nt: TGTGCCAGCAGCGCAAGCGGGAACGACTACAATGAGCAGTTCTTC
cdr3_aa: CASSASGNDYNEQFF

d_call: TRBD1
clone_size: once
cdr3_length: 14
v_call: TRBV6-6
j_call: TRBJ1-1
cdr3_nt: TGTGCCAGCAGTTTGAACAGGGGGCTAACTGAAGCTTTCTTT
cdr3_aa: CASSLNRGLTEAFF

d_call: .
clone_size: .
cdr3_length: 11
v_call: TRBV6-5
j_call: TRBJ1-4
cdr3_nt: TGTGCCAGCAGTTATGGACATAAAATGTTTTTT
cdr3_aa: CASSYGHKMFF

d_call: TRBD2
clone_size: .
cdr3_length: 15
v_call: TRBV6-1
j_call: TRBJ2-1
cdr3_nt: TGTGCCAGCAGAGTTAGCGGGGCCGAATACAATGAGCAGTTCTTC
cdr3_aa: CASRVSGAEYNEQFF

d_call: .
clone_size: .
cdr3_length: 13
v_call: TRBV5-1
j_call: TRBJ2-7
cdr3_nt: TGCGCCAGCAGCCCTGCAGGAACCCACGAGCAGTACTTC
cdr3_aa: CASSPAGTHEQYF

d_call: .
clone_size: .
cdr3_length: 13
v_call: TRBV6-5
j_call: TRBJ2-7
cdr3_nt: TGTGCCAGCAGCTACGGACAGTCCTACGAGCAGTACTTC
cdr3_aa: CASSYGQSYEQYF

d_call: TRBD1
clone_size: .
cdr3_length: 15
v_call: TRBV5-1
j_call: TRBJ2-7
cdr3_nt: TGCGCCAGCAGCCGCGCAGGGGGCTCGATATACGAGCAGTACTTC
cdr3_aa: CASSRAGGSIYEQYF

d_call: TRBD2
clone_size: .
cdr3_length: 15
v_call: TRBV7-8
j_call: TRBJ2-1
cdr3_nt: TGTGCCAGCAGCTTAGAGCGGGAGACATACAATGAGCAGTTCTTC
cdr3_aa: CASSLERETYNEQFF

d_call: .
clone_size: once
cdr3_length: 14
v_call: TRBV11-2
j_call: TRBJ2-2
cdr3_nt: TGTGCCAGCAGCTTAAATAGACTGGGCGGGGAGCTGTTTTTT
cdr3_aa: CASSLNRLGGELFF

d_call: .
clone_size: few
cdr3_length: 14
v_call: TRBV10-3
j_call: TRBJ2-7
cdr3_nt: TGTGCCATCAAAGAGGACAGTTCAGTCTACGAGCAGTACTTC
cdr3_aa: CAIKEDSSVYEQYF

d_call: TRBD1
clone_size: .
cdr3_length: 15
v_call: TRBV7-2
j_call: TRBJ1-5
cdr3_nt: TGTGCCAGCAGCCGCGACAGGGCAGTAACTCAGCCCCAGCATTTT
cdr3_aa: CASSRDRAVTQPQHF

d_call: TRBD1
clone_size: .
cdr3_length: 14
v_call: TRBV28
j_call: TRBJ2-1
cdr3_nt: TGTGCCAGCAGTTTACAGGGGGCCACCAATGAGCAGTTCTTC
cdr3_aa: CASSLQGATNEQFF

d_call: .
clone_size: .
cdr3_length: 15
v_call: TRBV5-8
j_call: TRBJ2-7
cdr3_nt: TGTGCCAGCAGCAACGGGGGACAGTTTTCCTACGAGCAGTACTTC
cdr3_aa: CASSNGGQFSYEQYF

d_call: TRBD2
clone_size: .
cdr3_length: 19
v_call: TRBV4-2
j_call: TRBJ2-1
cdr3_nt: TGTGCCAGCAGCCAAGTATCCGGGACTACCCACTCCTCCTACAATGAGCAGTTCTTC
cdr3_aa: CASSQVSGTTHSSYNEQFF

d_call: TRBD2
clone_size: .
cdr3_length: 16
v_call: TRBV4-1
j_call: TRBJ2-7
cdr3_nt: TGCGCCAGCAGCCAAGACGTCGGACTAGCGGGAGCGGAGCAGTACTTC
cdr3_aa: CASSQDVGLAGAEQYF

d_call: TRBD2
clone_size: medium-sized
cdr3_length: 18
v_call: TRBV11-2
j_call: TRBJ2-3
cdr3_nt: TGTGCCAGCAGCTTGGACGGGACTAGCGGGGCTAGCACAGATACGCAGTATTTT
cdr3_aa: CASSLDGTSGASTDTQYF

d_call: TRBD2
clone_size: .
cdr3_length: 16
v_call: TRBV19
j_call: TRBJ2-1
cdr3_nt: TGTGCCAGTAGTATTACCGGGACTAGCGCGAACAATGAGCAGTTCTTC
cdr3_aa: CASSITGTSANNEQFF

d_call: .
clone_size: .
cdr3_length: 15
v_call: TRBV7-2
j_call: TRBJ1-5
cdr3_nt: TGTGCCAGCAGCTTAGGAGGGAATAGCAATCAGCCCCAGCATTTT
cdr3_aa: CASSLGGNSNQPQHF

d_call: TRBD1
clone_size: .
cdr3_length: 14
v_call: TRBV27
j_call: TRBJ2-7
cdr3_nt: TGTGCCAGCAGTTCTGTTCAGGGGGTCCACGAGCAGTACTTC
cdr3_aa: CASSSVQGVHEQYF

d_call: .
clone_size: .
cdr3_length: 13
v_call: TRBV27
j_call: TRBJ2-5
cdr3_nt: TGTGCCAGCAGTTGGACAGTCCAAGAGACCCAGTACTTC
cdr3_aa: CASSWTVQETQYF

d_call: TRBD2
clone_size: once
cdr3_length: 14
v_call: TRBV6-5
j_call: TRBJ2-3
cdr3_nt: TGTGCCAGCAGTTCAACTCCTACCGGGACTAGCAAGTATTTT
cdr3_aa: CASSSTPTGTSKYF

d_call: TRBD2
clone_size: .
cdr3_length: 13
v_call: TRBV5-1
j_call: TRBJ2-7
cdr3_nt: TGCGCCAGCGGTGGGACTAGCAACTACGAGCAGTACTTC
cdr3_aa: CASGGTSNYEQYF

d_call: TRBD1
clone_size: few
cdr3_length: 16
v_call: TRBV10-1
j_call: TRBJ2-7
cdr3_nt: TGCGCCAGCAGCCCTACCGGGACAGGTTTCTCCTACGAGCAGTACTTC
cdr3_aa: CASSPTGTGFSYEQYF

d_call: .
clone_size: .
cdr3_length: 11
v_call: TRBV19
j_call: TRBJ1-1
cdr3_nt: TGTGCCAGTCGTCAGGTAACTGAAGCTTTCTTT
cdr3_aa: CASRQVTEAFF

d_call: TRBD2
clone_size: once
cdr3_length: 15
v_call: TRBV9
j_call: TRBJ2-1
cdr3_nt: TGTGCCAGCAGCGCCGGGACTAGCACCGACAATGAGCAGTTCTTC
cdr3_aa: CASSAGTSTDNEQFF

d_call: TRBD1
clone_size: .
cdr3_length: 15
v_call: TRBV7-6
j_call: TRBJ1-2
cdr3_nt: TGTGCCAGCAGCTTAGGACAGGGGGCTAACTATGGCTACACCTTC
cdr3_aa: CASSLGQGANYGYTF

d_call: .
clone_size: .
cdr3_length: 14
v_call: TRBV13
j_call: TRBJ2-1
cdr3_nt: TGTGCCAGCAGGGAGGGCCGATGGGACAATGAGCAGTTCTTC
cdr3_aa: CASREGRWDNEQFF

d_call: .
clone_size: .
cdr3_length: 16
v_call: TRBV28
j_call: TRBJ1-4
cdr3_nt: TGTGCCAGCAGTCCCCCTTCTACAGGTTTCAATGAAAAACTGTTTTTT
cdr3_aa: CASSPPSTGFNEKLFF

d_call: TRBD2
clone_size: .
cdr3_length: 16
v_call: TRBV5-4
j_call: TRBJ2-5
cdr3_nt: TGTGCCAGCAGCTTAGCGGGAGACCCTTTCAAAGAGACCCAGTACTTC
cdr3_aa: CASSLAGDPFKETQYF

d_call: .
clone_size: .
cdr3_length: 14
v_call: TRBV14
j_call: TRBJ1-1
cdr3_nt: TGTGCCAGCAGCCAAGAAAGGGGTTCCACTGAAGCTTTCTTT
cdr3_aa: CASSQERGSTEAFF

d_call: .
clone_size: .
cdr3_length: 12
v_call: TRBV6-5
j_call: TRBJ2-7
cdr3_nt: TGTGCCAGCAGTACAGGGAATCAGGAGCAGTACTTC
cdr3_aa: CASSTGNQEQYF

d_call: TRBD2
clone_size: .
cdr3_length: 15
v_call: TRBV6-1
j_call: TRBJ2-3
cdr3_nt: TGTGCCAGCAGTCAGCTTACTAGCGACACAGATACGCAGTATTTT
cdr3_aa: CASSQLTSDTDTQYF

d_call: .
clone_size: once
cdr3_length: 16
v_call: TRBV7-9
j_call: TRBJ1-5
cdr3_nt: TGTGCCAGCAGCTTAGTTGGGGGACACCTCAATCAGCCCCAGCATTTT
cdr3_aa: CASSLVGGHLNQPQHF

d_call: .
clone_size: .
cdr3_length: 15
v_call: TRBV28
j_call: TRBJ1-5
cdr3_nt: TGTGCCAGCAGTTTGCGGGGCAGGGGCAATCAGCCCCAGCATTTT
cdr3_aa: CASSLRGRGNQPQHF

d_call: TRBD2
clone_size: .
cdr3_length: 15
v_call: TRBV19
j_call: TRBJ2-5
cdr3_nt: TGTGCCAGTAGTGTACGGAAGCGGGAGAAGGAGACCCAGTACTTC
cdr3_aa: CASSVRKREKETQYF

d_call: TRBD1
clone_size: .
cdr3_length: 16
v_call: TRBV7-9
j_call: TRBJ1-4
cdr3_nt: TGTGCCAGCAGCTGGGACGACAGGGACCCCTATGAAAAACTGTTTTTT
cdr3_aa: CASSWDDRDPYEKLFF

d_call: .
clone_size: .
cdr3_length: 14
v_call: TRBV28
j_call: TRBJ1-5
cdr3_nt: TGTGCCAGCAGACAGATAACTTACAATCAGCCCCAGCATTTT
cdr3_aa: CASRQITYNQPQHF

d_call: TRBD1
clone_size: once
cdr3_length: 15
v_call: TRBV10-1
j_call: TRBJ2-5
cdr3_nt: TGCGCCAGCAGTGAGTCCCGGACAGGGGGGGAGACCCAGTACTTC
cdr3_aa: CASSESRTGGETQYF

d_call: .
clone_size: once
cdr3_length: 17
v_call: TRBV21-1
j_call: TRBJ2-1
cdr3_nt: TGTGCCAGCAGCAAAGAGGGACAGGGGCCCTCATACAATGAGCAGTTCTTC
cdr3_aa: CASSKEGQGPSYNEQFF

d_call: TRBD2
clone_size: .
cdr3_length: 15
v_call: TRBV19
j_call: TRBJ2-7
cdr3_nt: TGTGCCAGTAGTTCCCCGGGACTAGCGAGTTACGAGCAGTACTTC
cdr3_aa: CASSSPGLASYEQYF

d_call: TRBD1
clone_size: .
cdr3_length: 15
v_call: TRBV19
j_call: TRBJ1-2
cdr3_nt: TGTGCCAGTAGTACCGACAGGGCCACTAACTATGGCTACACCTTC
cdr3_aa: CASSTDRATNYGYTF

d_call: TRBD2
clone_size: .
cdr3_length: 20
v_call: TRBV10-3
j_call: TRBJ2-6
cdr3_nt: TGTGCCATCAGTGAGTCTGGGCGAGGTCAGGGAGGGTCTGGGGCCAACGTCCTGACTTTC
cdr3_aa: CAISESGRGQGGSGANVLTF

d_call: .
clone_size: .
cdr3_length: 13
v_call: TRBV5-1
j_call: TRBJ2-2
cdr3_nt: TGCGCCAGCAGCTATAAGAACACCGGGGAGCTGTTTTTT
cdr3_aa: CASSYKNTGELFF

d_call: .
clone_size: .
cdr3_length: 12
v_call: TRBV11-2
j_call: TRBJ2-1
cdr3_nt: TGTGCCAGCCGGGGGAACTACAATGAGCAGTTCTTC
cdr3_aa: CASRGNYNEQFF